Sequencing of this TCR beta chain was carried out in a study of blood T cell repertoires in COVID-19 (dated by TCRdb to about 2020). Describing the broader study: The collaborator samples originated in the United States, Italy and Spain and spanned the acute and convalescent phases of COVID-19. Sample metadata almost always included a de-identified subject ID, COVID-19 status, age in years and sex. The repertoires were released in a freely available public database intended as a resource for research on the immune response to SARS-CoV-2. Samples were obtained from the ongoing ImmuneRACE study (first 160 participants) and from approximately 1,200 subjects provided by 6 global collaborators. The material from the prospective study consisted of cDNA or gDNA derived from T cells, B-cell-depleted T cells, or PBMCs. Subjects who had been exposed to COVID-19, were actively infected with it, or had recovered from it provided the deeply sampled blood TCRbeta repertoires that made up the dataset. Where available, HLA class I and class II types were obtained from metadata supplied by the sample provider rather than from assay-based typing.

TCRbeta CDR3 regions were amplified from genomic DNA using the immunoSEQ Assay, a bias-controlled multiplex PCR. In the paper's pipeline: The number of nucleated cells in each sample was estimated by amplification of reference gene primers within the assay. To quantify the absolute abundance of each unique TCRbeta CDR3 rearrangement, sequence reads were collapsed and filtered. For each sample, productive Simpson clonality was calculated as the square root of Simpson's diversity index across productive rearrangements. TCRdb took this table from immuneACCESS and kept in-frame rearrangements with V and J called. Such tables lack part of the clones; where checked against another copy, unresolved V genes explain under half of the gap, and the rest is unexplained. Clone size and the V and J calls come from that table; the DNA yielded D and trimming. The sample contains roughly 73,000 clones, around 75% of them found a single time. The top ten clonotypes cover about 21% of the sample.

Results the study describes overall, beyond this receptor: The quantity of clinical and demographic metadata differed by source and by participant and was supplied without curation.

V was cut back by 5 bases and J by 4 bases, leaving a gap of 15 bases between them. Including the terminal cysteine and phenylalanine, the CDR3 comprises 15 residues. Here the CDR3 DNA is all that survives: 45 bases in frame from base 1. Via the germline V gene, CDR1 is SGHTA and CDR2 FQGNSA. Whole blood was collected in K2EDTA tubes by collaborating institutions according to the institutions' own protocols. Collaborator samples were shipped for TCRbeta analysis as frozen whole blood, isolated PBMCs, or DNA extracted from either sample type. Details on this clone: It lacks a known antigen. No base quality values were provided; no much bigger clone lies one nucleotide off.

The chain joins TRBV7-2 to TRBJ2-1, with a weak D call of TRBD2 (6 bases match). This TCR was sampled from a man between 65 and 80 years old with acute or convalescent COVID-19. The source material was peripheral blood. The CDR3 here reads CASSPVVAEYNEQFF. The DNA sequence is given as TGTGCCAGCAGCCCGGTGGTAGCGGAGTACAATGAGCAGTTCTTC.